A selection of T cell receptor beta chains follows, all from one sample in a study of blood T cells in healthy people across ages. Each CDR3 protein is one row after TCRdb ran MiXCR on the 5' RACE reads. The table lists 700,000 or so distinct CDR3 sequences, around two fifths of them singletons, with about 32% in the top ten. What was sequenced was blood. The origin of the receptors is an elderly man in good health. The CDR3 runs from the conserved cysteine through the conserved F or W. Each record gives: D gene, J gene, V gene, clone size, CDR3 protein, CDR3 DNA. A D gene is named only where the DNA matches it firmly. Clone size is stated in some rows and not others, as once, few, many or a class when expanded.

TRBD1	TRBJ2-1	TRBV6-1	many	CASSESVGQGKSEQFF	TGTGCCAGCAGTGAATCGGTGGGACAGGGTAAATCTGAGCAGTTCTTC
TRBD2	TRBJ2-3	TRBV6-2/TRBV6-3	few	CASKKWLAGGITDTQYF	TGTGCCAGCAAAAAGTGGCTAGCGGGGGGCATCACAGATACGCAGTATTTT
NA	TRBJ1-4	TRBV5-1	few	CASSLGTWDEKLFF	TGCGCCAGCAGCTTGGGAACTTGGGATGAAAAACTGTTTTTT
NA	TRBJ2-2	TRBV5-6	NA	CASRLLRTGELFF	TGTGCCAGCAGGCTACTGCGCACCGGGGAGCTGTTTTTT
TRBD1	TRBJ1-5	TRBV30	NA	CAWSSPRQGTNQPQHF	TGTGCCTGGAGTTCCCCCCGACAGGGAACCAATCAGCCCCAGCATTTT
NA	TRBJ2-1	TRBV12-3/TRBV12-4	once	CASMLRAFLAEGRNNEQFF	TGTGCCAGCATGTTGAGGGCGTTTTTGGCCGAGGGCCGAAACAATGAGCAGTTCTTC
NA	TRBJ1-4	TRBV5-6	few	CASSARLSEKLFF	TGTGCCAGCAGCGCGAGATTGTCGGAAAAACTGTTTTTT
TRBD1	TRBJ1-1	TRBV27	NA	CASSSPGQGNTEAFF	TGTGCCAGCAGTTCCCCGGGACAGGGGAACACTGAAGCTTTCTTT
NA	TRBJ1-5	TRBV4-2	few	CASSQDVRGGAQRSNQPQHF	TGTGCCAGCAGCCAAGACGTCCGGGGGGGGGCCCAAAGGAGCAATCAGCCCCAGCATTTT
TRBD1	TRBJ2-1	TRBV7-2	NA	CASSHNQGDEQFF	TGTGCCAGCAGCCATAACCAGGGGGATGAGCAGTTCTTC
NA	TRBJ2-5	TRBV28	NA	CASSQRGKGDQETQYF	TGTGCCAGCAGCCAGAGAGGGAAGGGGGATCAAGAGACCCAGTACTTC
NA	TRBJ1-2	TRBV14	NA	CASSQDNRAANYGYTF	TGTGCCAGCAGCCAAGATAACAGAGCAGCTAACTATGGCTACACCTTC
NA	TRBJ2-7	TRBV10-3	few	CAISESTQEQYF	TGTGCCATCAGTGAGTCGACCCAAGAGCAGTACTTC
TRBD2	TRBJ2-7	TRBV4-3	NA	CASSPLAGSSYNEQYF	TGCGCCAGCAGCCCCCTAGCGGGAAGCTCCTACAATGAGCAGTACTTC
NA	TRBJ2-7	TRBV5-1	NA	CASSAGGHSYEQYF	TGCGCCAGCAGCGCCGGGGGACATTCCTACGAGCAGTACTTC
NA	TRBJ1-1	TRBV7-3	NA	CASSEGGWAEAFF	TGTGCCAGCAGCGAGGGGGGCTGGGCTGAAGCTTTCTTT
NA	TRBJ2-3	TRBV27	many	CASSLSFRDTQYF	TGTGCCAGCAGTTTATCGTTTAGAGATACGCAGTATTTT
TRBD1	TRBJ2-7	TRBV6-2/TRBV6-3	NA	CATWRTGGTYEQYF	TGTGCCACCTGGAGGACAGGGGGCACCTACGAGCAGTACTTC
NA	TRBJ1-1	TRBV6-2/TRBV6-3	many	CASSKTGIGMNTEAFF	TGTGCCAGCAGTAAAACAGGGATTGGAATGAACACTGAAGCTTTCTTT
TRBD1	TRBJ1-1	TRBV6-6	few	CASSYPGTGNMNTEAFF	TGTGCCAGCAGTTACCCAGGGACAGGAAACATGAACACTGAAGCTTTCTTT
TRBD1	TRBJ2-2	TRBV3-1	NA	CASSQMTGGAGELFF	TGTGCCAGCAGCCAGATGACAGGGGGGGCCGGGGAGCTGTTTTTT
TRBD2	TRBJ2-5	TRBV6-2/TRBV6-3	NA	CASSNPSGGQEIQYF	TGTGCCAGCAGCAACCCTAGCGGGGGTCAAGAGATCCAGTACTTC
NA	TRBJ2-7	TRBV5-1	many	CASSLDRREQYF	TGCGCCAGCAGCTTGGACAGGCGCGAGCAGTACTTC
NA	TRBJ2-7	TRBV12-3/TRBV12-4	NA	CASRPNRAPYEQYF	TGTGCCAGCAGACCTAACAGGGCCCCCTACGAGCAGTACTTC
TRBD2	TRBJ2-5	TRBV11-2	NA	CASTTLAGGETQYF	TGTGCCAGCACCACACTAGCGGGCGGTGAGACCCAGTACTTC
NA	TRBJ1-6	TRBV14	NA	CASSQVTGNSPLHF	TGTGCCAGCAGCCAAGTCACAGGCAATTCACCCCTCCACTTT